This T cell receptor beta chain originates from a study of spatial heterogeneity in lung cancer (dated by TCRdb to between 2019 and 2020). Context from the whole study: The donors were fewer than 90 patients from the lung TRACERx cohort who had early-stage, untreated non-small cell lung cancer. Follow-up PBMC samples were sequenced whenever available, with the median time to follow-up being about two years after resection. More beta-chain than alpha-chain transcripts were consistently detected, likely reflecting higher beta-chain transcript abundance. In the raw uncorrected reads, each unique combination of TCR and UMI appeared on average more than ten times. The study quantitatively compared TCR alpha and beta repertoires across multiple tumor regions, matched nontumor lung and blood in non-small cell lung cancer. The study linked features of the TCR repertoire to counts of nonsynonymous mutations, which were determined by whole-exome sequencing of tumor tissue. At surgery, both alpha and beta chains were TCR-sequenced in about 200 tumor regions, approximately 64 matched nontumor lung samples and a few dozen PBMC samples.

Library generation was performed with 5' RACE. Data came from a NextSeq 500. The TCR library protocol attached a unique molecular identifier to each TCR cDNA molecule to allow correction of PCR and sequencing errors. The published analysis was carried out like this. TCR identification, UMI-based error correction and CDR3 extraction were all carried out with Decombinator tools. TCRs above a frequency of 2 per 1,000, corresponding to the top 1% of the tumor frequency distribution, were defined as expanded. Rényi diversity was computed with the R vegan package after subsampling each repertoire 100 times to 5,000 TCRs. CDR3 similarity networks were constructed using string-kernel similarity of amino acid triplets, with links drawn between CDR3s whose pairwise similarity was above 0.82. TCRdb reworked the public reads: Q25 trimming with fastp, MiXCR clone assembly, productive beta chains retained. Each entry merges the rows of one CDR3 protein and shows their most common DNA and genes. TCRdb, not the authors, supplied the V and J calls. For this sample there are around 110,000 distinct CDR3 sequences; 10% to 15% appear just once. The top ten constitute about 15% of the sample.

V and J are trimmed by 2 bases and 4 bases, and the gene matches miss 7 bases of the junction. The CDR3, from cysteine to phenylalanine, totals 15 residues. Only the CDR3 region is kept as DNA, spanning 45 bases read in frame from base 1. CDR1 is given as DFQATT and CDR2 as SNEGSKA, both from the germline V gene (reference sequence). General findings and caveats noted by the study authors: Only 13 to 15 patients were included in comparisons of baseline and follow-up blood repertoires. Additional single-cell paired TCR alpha and beta sequencing was considered necessary to confirm, at a functional level, the hypothesis that regional TCRs recognize regional mutations. Ubiquitous expanded tumor TCRs showed up in blood more often at tumor resection than at routine follow-up.

This clonotype turned up a few times. No antigen is known for it. Within one base of it there is no much larger clone, and no base qualities were kept. The sample's time point label, decoded: blood at routine non-recurrence follow-up after resection. Whole RNA extracted from tumor and nontumor lung tissue, or from cryopreserved PBMC samples, was used for TCR sequencing without cell sorting. Only patients for whom sufficient RNA was available from at least two tumor regions were selected for TCR sequencing. The sequence derives from a male donor with early-stage non-small cell lung cancer. The source material was PBMCs, sampled at follow-up. The chain uses TRBV20-1 and TRBJ2-1; TRBD2 fits 8 bases in the junction. The DNA sequence is as follows: TGCAGTGCTAGACCCACTAGCGGAGGATACAATGAGCAGTTCTTC. It specifies CSARPTSGGYNEQFF.